The following is a T cell receptor (beta chain) sequence with its context. Its antigen is currently unknown. Samples came from healthy bone marrow donors. Use of 60 Vbeta and 13 Jbeta primers characterized the PCR. Repertoires were generated with immunoSEQ multiplex PCR, while TCRdb's copy carries only in-frame clones and drops some. The repertoire holds some 110,000 clones, around 69% seen once, with more than 6.5% in the top ten. This entry is derived from a study of cytomegalovirus exposure and HLA in healthy donors. General observations from the study: HLA restriction was apparent for most CMV-associated TCR beta chains in a later analysis. Some TCR beta chains (more than 150 of them) were listed as cytomegalovirus-associated. Reportedly, TCR beta sequences accurately predicted HLA-A and HLA-B alleles in most subjects.

Germline CDR1 and CDR2: SEHNR and FQNEAQ (reference sequence). The ends were cut back, 0 bases at V and 6 bases at J, with 12 bases in the middle. CDR3 length equals 15 residues. V usage is TRBV7-9 and J usage is TRBJ2-1; tentatively, D is TRBD1 (6 bases). This clonotype originated in a woman in her thirties or forties in good health and CMV-seropositive. The sample comprised PBMCs. CDR3 nucleotides: TGTGCCAGCAGCTTAGCGGGGGCGCAGGGCAATGAGCAGTTCTTC. Its protein product is CASSLAGAQGNEQFF.